These 28 T cell receptor beta chains share one sample of origin, sequenced in a study of shared clonotypes between healthy human individuals. The assay was immunoSEQ multiplex PCR, and TCRdb's table has in-frame clones only and misses some. The sample holds just under 95,000 clones, around 68% seen once. The sequencing input was memory CD8+ T cells sorted from blood. Subset given: CD45RO+ cells pooled with CCR7-negative TemRA cells. These receptors came from a man between 25 and 39 years old in good health.

Here the CDR3 reads CASSLVKAYTDTQYF. The CDR3 DNA is TGCGCCAGCAGCTTGGTTAAAGCGTACACAGATACGCAGTATTTT. V gene TRBV5-1 combines with J gene TRBJ2-3, with no clear D. Germline CDR1 is SGHRS and CDR2 is YFSETQ. This CDR3 has 15 residues. The V and J ends lost 0 bases and 2 bases respectively, with 10 bases between them.

The chain combines TRBV7-9 with TRBJ2-4; TRBD2 might be the D (6 bases). Germline CDR1 is SEHNR and CDR2 is FQNEAQ (reference sequence). V shed 5 bases and J shed 7 bases, with 18 bases lying between them. The CDR3 is 15 amino acids. The CDR3 loop is CASSPNGVGSNIQYF. The CDR3 nucleotides are TGTGCCAGCAGCCCGAATGGGGTCGGGAGCAACATTCAGTACTTC.

J is TRBJ1-5 and V is TRBV19; 8 bases align to TRBD1. The germline V gene has CDR1 LNHDA and CDR2 SQIVND (reference sequence). The V and J ends lost 0 bases and 9 bases, in that order; junction bases with no gene match: 10. This CDR3 has 16 residues. The CDR3: CASSIEVDRAQGPQHF. The DNA for the CDR3 is TGTGCCAGTAGTATAGAGGTGGACAGGGCCCAAGGGCCCCAGCATTTT.

Worth noting for this clone: This sample also contains other DNA sequences that code for the same CDR3. The gene calls are TRBV28 and TRBJ2-7, with D uncertain. V was trimmed by 1 base and J by 3 bases, leaving 10 bases between them. Germline assignment: CDR1 MDHEN and CDR2 SYDVKM. This CDR3 contains 14 residues. CDR3 amino acids: CASSLLAGHYEQYF. DNA of the CDR3: TGTGCCAGCAGTTTATTGGCAGGTCACTACGAGCAGTACTTC.

The chain carries TRBV30 and TRBJ2-2; D is unclear. From germline, CDR1 is GTSNPN and CDR2 SVGIG (reference sequence). Trimming took 2 bases from V and 5 from J, leaving 12 bases between them. The CDR3 has 14 residues. The CDR3 DNA reads as TGTGCCTGGAGTAGGGCGGTCGTGACCGGGGAGCTGTTTTTT. Its translation is CAWSRAVVTGELFF.

The rearrangement uses TRBV18 and TRBJ1-1; 9 bases align to TRBD1. This CDR3 contains 14 residues. The germline gives CDR1 KGHSH, CDR2 LQKENI. V shed 4 bases, J shed 1 base, and the junction held 1 base outside the gene matches. As DNA, the CDR3 is TGTGCCAGCTCACGGACAGGGGAGAACACTGAAGCTTTCTTT. This translates into CASSRTGENTEAFF.

The chain couples TRBV5-1 to TRBJ1-4, with D possibly TRBD1 on 6 matching bases. The CDR3 spans 17 residues. Germline V CDR1 and CDR2: SGHRS, YFSETQ. The germline V and J ends were trimmed by 2 bases and 0 bases, with 14 bases remaining between them. The CDR3 nucleotides are TGCGCCAGCAGCTTCTCTTTGGACAGCCCAACTAATGAAAAACTGTTTTTT. It is translated as CASSFSLDSPTNEKLFF. Filled out from reference TRBV5-1 and TRBJ1-4, the complete variable domain reads KAGVTQTPRYLIKTRGQQVTLSCSPISGHRSVSWYQQTPGQGLQFLFEYFSETQRNKGNFPGRFSGRQFSNSRSEMNVSTLELGDSALYLCASSFSLDSPTNEKLFFGSGTQLSVL.

The rearrangement uses TRBV15 and TRBJ2-6; D is undetermined. V dropped 0 bases and J dropped 0 bases, with 6 bases sitting between them. This CDR3 contains 16 residues. Germline loops: CDR1 LNHNV, CDR2 YYDKDF (reference sequence). CDR3 coding DNA: TGTGCCACCAGCAGAGAGACGGGCTCTGGGGCCAACGTCCTGACTTTC. It encodes CATSRETGSGANVLTF.

The chain links TRBV25-1 to TRBJ1-5; 9 bases map to TRBD1. The CDR3 totals 14 residues. CDR1 and CDR2 from the germline V gene are MGHDK and SYGVNS. J lost 6 bases, V lost 4 bases, and 4 bases had no gene match. CDR3 bases: TGTGCCAGCAGTGCGGGACAGGGTGCTCAGCCCCAGCATTTT. Protein sequence: CASSAGQGAQPQHF. The variable domain in full, with the rest retrieved from reference TRBV25-1 and TRBJ1-5, is EADIYQTPRYLVIGTGKKITLECSQTMGHDKMYWYQQDPGMELHLIHYSYGVNSTEKGDLSSESTVSRIRTEHFPLTLESARPSHTSQYLCASSAGQGAQPQHFGDGTRLSIL.

The CDR3 is CASSLVRAGDVSNEQFF. CDR3 DNA sequence: TGTGCCAGCAGCTTAGTCCGAGCGGGAGATGTCAGCAATGAGCAGTTCTTC. The rearrangement joins TRBV11-2 to TRBJ2-1; 8 bases are shared with TRBD2. The CDR3 totals 17 residues. Per germline, CDR1 SGHAT and CDR2 FQNNGV. The ends lost 1 base at V and 6 bases at J; junction bases unmatched: 11.

The rearrangement joins TRBV27 to TRBJ1-1; D uncertain. Trimming cost V 5 bases and J 4 bases, with 11 bases left between them. The CDR3 covers 13 residues. Germline V CDR1 and CDR2: MNHEY, SMNVEV (reference sequence). The CDR3 sequence: CASSTVRGTEAFF. The CDR3 DNA follows: TGTGCCAGCAGTACCGTACGCGGCACTGAAGCTTTCTTT.

This clone has a handful of counts. The V gene is TRBV6-5, the J gene TRBJ1-1; D unclear. This CDR3 is built from 12 residues. Looked up from germline, CDR1 is MNHEY and CDR2 is SVGAGI. Trimming left V 6 bases short and J 2 bases short, with 7 bases between. Written as DNA, the CDR3 is TGTGCCAGCAGGCAACTAAACACTGAAGCTTTCTTT. Translation gives CASRQLNTEAFF.

The DNA of the CDR3 is TGCGCCAGCAGGCCGGCTAGCGACACCTACGAGCAGTACTTC. The encoded protein is CASRPASDTYEQYF. J is TRBJ2-7 and V is TRBV5-1; possibly TRBD2 for D (6 bases). The V and J ends lost 5 bases and 2 bases respectively, with 14 bases between them. There are 14 residues in the CDR3. Germline CDR1 and CDR2: SGHRS and YFSETQ.

This sequence joins TRBV5-1 and TRBJ2-2; 7 positions match TRBD1. CDR1 and CDR2 from the germline V gene are SGHRS and YFSETQ. The V and J ends lost 4 bases and 2 bases, in that order; junction bases with no gene match: 5. The CDR3 runs 15 residues. The CDR3 is CASSHGQANTGELFF. The CDR3, as DNA: TGCGCCAGCAGCCACGGACAGGCAAACACCGGGGAGCTGTTTTTT.

This rearrangement joins TRBV5-6 to TRBJ2-7; 10 bases match TRBD2. The CDR3 length is 15 residues. With 5 bases clipped from V and 6 bases from J, the junction kept 11 bases outside the gene matches. The germline gives CDR1 SGHDT, CDR2 YYEEEE. CDR3: CASSSFLAGASEQYF. The CDR3 region has the DNA TGTGCCAGCAGTTCGTTCCTAGCGGGAGCTAGCGAGCAGTACTTC.

CDR3 DNA: TGCGCCAGCAGCCCCGGAGGCCAGGTCGCTAACTATGGCTACACCTTC. It yields the protein CASSPGGQVANYGYTF. The rearrangement links TRBV5-1 to TRBJ1-2; D unresolved. The V end was cut by 4 bases, the J end by 0 bases, with 16 bases between. This CDR3 comprises 16 residues. Germline V gene data show CDR1 as SGHRS and CDR2 as YFSETQ.

The V gene is TRBV15, the J gene TRBJ2-1; D might be TRBD1 or TRBD2, each matching 5 bases. The CDR3 extends over 12 amino acids. V dropped 3 bases and J dropped 13 bases, with 13 bases sitting between them. CDR1 LNHNV and CDR2 YYDKDF come from the germline V gene (reference sequence). The chain's CDR3 is CATSRAGTLQFF. CDR3 in DNA: TGTGCCACCAGCAGGGCCGGGACCCTTCAGTTCTTC.

For the CDR3, the DNA is TGCGCCAGCAGCTCGCTGAGGGGGGATGAGGAGACCCAGTACTTC. It codes for CASSSLRGDEETQYF. The V gene is TRBV5-1, the J gene TRBJ2-5, with D perhaps assigned TRBD1 or TRBD2 (6 bases each). This CDR3 has 15 residues. In germline, CDR1 is SGHRS, CDR2 YFSETQ. V lost 3 bases and J 5 bases, leaving 17 bases between the germline ends.

The V and J genes are TRBV9 and TRBJ2-1; D is unclear. The V gene's germline CDR1 is SGDLS and CDR2 YYNGEE. The CDR3 consists of 14 residues. Deletions cut 1 base from V and 6 bases from J, with 11 bases between. The CDR3 loop reads CASSVPPSSNEQFF. The CDR3 region has the DNA TGTGCCAGCAGCGTACCACCGTCGTCCAATGAGCAGTTCTTC. Full variable domain (outside the CDR3, taken from reference TRBV9 and TRBJ2-1): DSGVTQTPKHLITATGQRVTLRCSPRSGDLSVYWYQQSLDQGLQFLIQYYNGEERAKGNILERFSAQQFPDLHSELNLSSLELGDSALYFCASSVPPSSNEQFFGPGTRLTVL.

V is TRBV27 and J is TRBJ2-1, with a tentative D call TRBD2 (6 bases). The CDR3 length is 18 residues. CDR1 and CDR2 from the germline V gene are MNHEY and SMNVEV (reference sequence). Trimming took off 8 bases at V and 0 bases at J, with 23 bases between the two ends. The CDR3 bases are TGTGCCAGCTTGAGTAGGGACTCTATCGTATCCTCCTACAATGAGCAGTTCTTC. Residues: CASLSRDSIVSSYNEQFF.

This chain uses TRBV6-4 with TRBJ2-2; perhaps TRBD2 as D (6 bases). Germline V gene lookup returns CDR1 MRHNA and CDR2 SNTAGT. The CDR3 has 16 residues. The V and J ends lost 4 bases and 4 bases respectively, with 16 bases between them. Written as DNA, the CDR3 is TGTGCCAGCAGTGGGCCGGCGGGATACGGCACCGGGGAGCTGTTTTTT. This encodes CASSGPAGYGTGELFF.

The chain couples TRBV7-9 to TRBJ2-3; D is tentatively TRBD1 or TRBD2 (5 bases each). This CDR3 region has 15 residues. The ends were cut back, 5 bases at V and 0 bases at J, with 12 bases in the middle. Germline CDR1 and CDR2: SEHNR and FQNEAQ (reference sequence). CDR3 bases: TGTGCCAGCAGCGTAGTGGGGGAGAGCACAGATACGCAGTATTTT. Protein sequence: CASSVVGESTDTQYF.

This clone has only a few counts. The CDR3 is CASSSPRGLLENYNEQFF. Here the CDR3 DNA reads TGTGCCAGCAGCTCACCCCGAGGACTGCTTGAGAACTACAATGAGCAGTTCTTC. The chain uses TRBV5-8 and TRBJ2-1; tentative D call: TRBD2 (5 bases). The V end was cut by 3 bases, the J end by 3 bases, with 22 bases between. Germline V gene sequence: CDR1 SGHTS, CDR2 YDEGEE. The CDR3 loop spans 18 amino acids.

The chain combines TRBV6-4 with TRBJ2-1, with TRBD2 as a possible D gene (5 bases). The CDR3 loop spans 15 amino acids. V was shortened by 4 bases and J by 0 bases, with 10 bases between the two germline ends. Germline V gene data show CDR1 as MRHNA and CDR2 as SNTAGT. The CDR3 sequence is CASSALGGSYNEQFF. The DNA for the CDR3 is TGTGCCAGCAGTGCTCTAGGAGGCTCCTACAATGAGCAGTTCTTC.

In this sample, this clone turned up a few times. V usage is TRBV28 and J usage is TRBJ2-6; D gene uncertain. Germline CDR1 MDHEN, CDR2 SYDVKM. Trimming pared 3 bases from V and 0 bases from J, leaving 6 bases between. This CDR3 comprises 15 residues. CDR3 residues: CASSFEHSGANVLTF. In nucleotides, the CDR3 is TGTGCCAGCAGTTTTGAGCACTCTGGGGCCAACGTCCTGACTTTC.

This chain joins TRBV6-1 and TRBJ2-7; D is unclear. This CDR3 comprises 12 residues. In germline, CDR1 is MNHNS, CDR2 SASEGT. V lost 1 base, J lost 4 bases, and 5 bases lay in between. CDR3 sequence reads: CASSEVDYEQYF. CDR3 bases: TGTGCCAGCAGTGAAGTTGATTACGAGCAGTACTTC.

The V gene is TRBV18, the J gene TRBJ2-1, with D perhaps matching TRBD1 or TRBD2 (5 bases each). CDR1 is KGHSH and CDR2 is LQKENI in the germline V gene. The CDR3 covers 15 residues. V was cut by 5 bases and J by 0 bases, with 11 bases left in between. The CDR3: CASSAGTGSYNEQFF. DNA for the CDR3: TGTGCCAGCTCAGCCGGGACGGGCTCCTACAATGAGCAGTTCTTC.

The chain couples TRBV11-2 to TRBJ1-4; D remains unclear. Trimming cost V 0 bases and J 6 bases, with 11 bases left between them. Looked up from germline, CDR1 is SGHAT and CDR2 is FQNNGV. This CDR3 comprises 15 residues. The CDR3 loop reads CASSLDPRPDEKLFF. Here the CDR3 DNA reads TGTGCCAGCAGCTTAGATCCGAGGCCGGATGAAAAACTGTTTTTT.